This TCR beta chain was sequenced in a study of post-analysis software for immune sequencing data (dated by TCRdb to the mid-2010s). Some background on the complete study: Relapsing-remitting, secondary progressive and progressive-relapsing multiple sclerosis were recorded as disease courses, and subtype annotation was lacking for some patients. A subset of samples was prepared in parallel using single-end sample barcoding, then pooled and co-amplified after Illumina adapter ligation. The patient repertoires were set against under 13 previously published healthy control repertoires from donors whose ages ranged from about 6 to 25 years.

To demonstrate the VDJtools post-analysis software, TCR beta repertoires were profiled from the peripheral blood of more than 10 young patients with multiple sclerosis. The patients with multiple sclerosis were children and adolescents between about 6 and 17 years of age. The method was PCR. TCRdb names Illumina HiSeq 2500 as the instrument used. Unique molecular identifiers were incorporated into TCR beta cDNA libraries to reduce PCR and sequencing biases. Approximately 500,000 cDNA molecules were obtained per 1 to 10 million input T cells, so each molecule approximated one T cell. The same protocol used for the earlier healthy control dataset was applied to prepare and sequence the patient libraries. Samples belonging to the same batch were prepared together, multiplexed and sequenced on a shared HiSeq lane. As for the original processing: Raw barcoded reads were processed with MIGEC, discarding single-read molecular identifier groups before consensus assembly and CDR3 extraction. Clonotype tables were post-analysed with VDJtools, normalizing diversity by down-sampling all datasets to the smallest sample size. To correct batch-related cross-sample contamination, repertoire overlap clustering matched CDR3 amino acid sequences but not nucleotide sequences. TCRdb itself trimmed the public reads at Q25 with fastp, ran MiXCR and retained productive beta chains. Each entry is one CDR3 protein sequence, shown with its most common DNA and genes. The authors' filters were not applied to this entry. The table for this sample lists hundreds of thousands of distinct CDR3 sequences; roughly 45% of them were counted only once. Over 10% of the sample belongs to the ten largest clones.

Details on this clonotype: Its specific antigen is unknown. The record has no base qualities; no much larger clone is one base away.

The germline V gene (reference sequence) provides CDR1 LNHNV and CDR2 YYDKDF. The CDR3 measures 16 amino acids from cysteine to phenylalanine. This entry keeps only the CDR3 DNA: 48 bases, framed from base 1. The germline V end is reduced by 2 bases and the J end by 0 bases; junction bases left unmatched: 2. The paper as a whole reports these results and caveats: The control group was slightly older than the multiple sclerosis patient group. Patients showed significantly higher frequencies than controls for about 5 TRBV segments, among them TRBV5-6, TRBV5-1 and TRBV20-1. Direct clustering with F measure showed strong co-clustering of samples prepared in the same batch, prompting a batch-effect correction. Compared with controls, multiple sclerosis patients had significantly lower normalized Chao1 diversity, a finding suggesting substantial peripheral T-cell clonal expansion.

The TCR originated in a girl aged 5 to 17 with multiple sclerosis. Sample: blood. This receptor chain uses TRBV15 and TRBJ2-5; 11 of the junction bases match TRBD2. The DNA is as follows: TGTGCCACCAGCAGAACGGGACTAGCGGACCAAGAGACCCAGTACTTC. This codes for CATSRTGLADQETQYF. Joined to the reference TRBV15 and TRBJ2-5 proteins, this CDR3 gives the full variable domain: DAMVIQNPRYQVTQFGKPVTLSCSQTLNHNVMYWYQQKSSQAPKLLFHYYDKDFNNEADTPDNFQSRRPNTSFCFLDIRSPGLGDTAMYLCATSRTGLADQETQYFGPGTRLLVL.